There are a few counts of the clone carrying this T cell receptor (beta chain). Antigen: not known. Sequenced by immunoSEQ multiplex PCR; TCRdb stores in-frame clones only, minus some. The sample has fewer than 150,000 clones, 85% to 90% seen once. This CDR3 comprises 13 residues. The junction had 9 bases not matched to a gene; V was cut back by 10 bases and J by 8 bases. The germline V gene encodes CDR1 LNHDA and CDR2 SQIVND (reference sequence). The entry originates in a study of cytomegalovirus exposure and HLA in healthy donors. Study findings and constraints: According to a subsequent analysis, TCR clusters identified in the first cohort showed a tendency to co-occur across the 110 or so validation repertoires. There were 150 to 200 TCR beta chains listed as cytomegalovirus-associated. Rare TCR sequences predominated, though certain public TCRs were found in many donors.

Separate from the roughly 730-subject first cohort, the 120-subject validation cohort was the one that the donors belonged to. This TCR came from a man aged 25-45 years in good health and CMV-seronegative. The chain couples TRBV19 to TRBJ2-2; 8 nucleotides line up with TRBD1. The sequenced material came from PBMCs. The DNA of the CDR3 is TGTGCCACCTCCGACAGGGGAGAAGGGGAGCTGTTTTTT. It is translated as CATSDRGEGELFF.